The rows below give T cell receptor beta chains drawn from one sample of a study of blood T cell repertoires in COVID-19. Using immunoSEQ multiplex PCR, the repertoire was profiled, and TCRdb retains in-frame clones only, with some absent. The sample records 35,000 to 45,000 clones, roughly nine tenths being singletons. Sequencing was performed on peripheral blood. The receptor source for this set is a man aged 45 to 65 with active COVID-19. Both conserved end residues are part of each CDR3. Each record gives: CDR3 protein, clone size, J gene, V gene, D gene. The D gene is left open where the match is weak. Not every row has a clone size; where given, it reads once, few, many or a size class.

CDR3: CASSFRTVKLDYGYTF; size: -; J: TRBJ1-2; V: TRBV5-8; D: -
CDR3: CASSPSAGANVLTF; size: -; J: TRBJ2-6; V: TRBV5-1; D: -
CDR3: CASSSVAGADTQYF; size: -; J: TRBJ2-3; V: TRBV5-1; D: TRBD2
CDR3: CASSPGTSGFEQYF; size: -; J: TRBJ2-7; V: TRBV5-1; D: TRBD2
CDR3: CASSFRGLGSNEKLFF; size: -; J: TRBJ1-4; V: TRBV5-8; D: TRBD1
CDR3: CASGRPGGGNSPLHF; size: -; J: TRBJ1-6; V: TRBV28; D: -
CDR3: CASSSNSGTDHTEAFF; size: -; J: TRBJ1-1; V: TRBV5-1; D: TRBD1
CDR3: CASSADRGTGELFF; size: once; J: TRBJ2-2; V: TRBV9; D: TRBD1
CDR3: CASSEVGGRGTGNEQFF; size: -; J: TRBJ2-1; V: TRBV2; D: -
CDR3: CASSLSVGTSGMGTQYF; size: -; J: TRBJ2-5; V: TRBV27; D: TRBD2
CDR3: CASLGDRNTEAFF; size: -; J: TRBJ1-1; V: TRBV2; D: -
CDR3: CASIGLRGNTEAFF; size: -; J: TRBJ1-1; V: TRBV6-5; D: -
CDR3: CAISDLVAGGSPLHF; size: -; J: TRBJ1-6; V: TRBV10-3; D: -
CDR3: CASSQGREQPQHF; size: once; J: TRBJ1-5; V: TRBV7-2; D: -
CDR3: CAWWDLDRSGANVLTF; size: -; J: TRBJ2-6; V: TRBV30; D: -
CDR3: CASSPGLVDYEQFF; size: -; J: TRBJ2-1; V: TRBV28; D: TRBD2
CDR3: CASSITGQLNTEAFF; size: -; J: TRBJ1-1; V: TRBV19; D: -
CDR3: CASSYGGLHYGYTF; size: -; J: TRBJ1-2; V: TRBV6-5; D: -
CDR3: CASSVGRVIGGSETQYF; size: -; J: TRBJ2-5; V: TRBV9; D: TRBD1
CDR3: CASFRDSANTGELFF; size: once; J: TRBJ2-2; V: TRBV6-5; D: -
CDR3: CASSFPGTEETQYF; size: -; J: TRBJ2-5; V: TRBV5-1; D: -
CDR3: CASSFRLAESTQQYF; size: -; J: TRBJ2-7; V: TRBV7-2; D: TRBD2
CDR3: CASSRSGSSAAVTQYF; size: -; J: TRBJ2-5; V: TRBV19; D: -
CDR3: CASSPRDEQFF; size: -; J: TRBJ2-1; V: TRBV2; D: -
CDR3: CASSAYGPGQGTNEQFF; size: -; J: TRBJ2-1; V: TRBV7-9; D: TRBD1
CDR3: CASSLAGGQGSYEQYF; size: -; J: TRBJ2-7; V: TRBV5-4; D: TRBD1
CDR3: CASSAERVGSPLHF; size: -; J: TRBJ1-6; V: TRBV7-9; D: -
CDR3: CASSLVRSNEQFF; size: -; J: TRBJ2-1; V: TRBV12-3/TRBV12-4; D: -
CDR3: CASSSGPSGDGYTF; size: -; J: TRBJ1-2; V: TRBV28; D: -
CDR3: CASSRGDKQWPQHF; size: -; J: TRBJ1-5; V: TRBV3-1/TRBV3-2; D: -
CDR3: CASSSTFTGELFF; size: -; J: TRBJ2-2; V: TRBV28; D: -
CDR3: CASSLTTFRDRGTYDSGANVLTF; size: -; J: TRBJ2-6; V: TRBV7-3; D: TRBD1
CDR3: CASSPPGRLGNTIYF; size: -; J: TRBJ1-3; V: TRBV28; D: -
CDR3: CASSLFRGNTEAFF; size: -; J: TRBJ1-1; V: TRBV28; D: -
CDR3: CASSVGTGIYNEQFF; size: -; J: TRBJ2-1; V: TRBV9; D: TRBD1
CDR3: CASSWDKKREAFF; size: -; J: TRBJ1-1; V: TRBV5-5; D: -
CDR3: CASSGPGTGERSPLHF; size: -; J: TRBJ1-6; V: TRBV28; D: TRBD1
CDR3: CASRDIDRRSEKLFF; size: -; J: TRBJ1-4; V: TRBV27; D: -
CDR3: CASSLGQLSYEQYF; size: -; J: TRBJ2-7; V: TRBV5-1; D: -
CDR3: CASSPYTGAPLEQYF; size: -; J: TRBJ2-7; V: TRBV18; D: TRBD1
CDR3: CSVVDRKEQYF; size: -; J: TRBJ2-7; V: TRBV29-1; D: TRBD1
CDR3: CASSLGVGVNEQFF; size: -; J: TRBJ2-1; V: TRBV28; D: -
CDR3: CASSLGGGWGEQYF; size: -; J: TRBJ2-7; V: TRBV28; D: -
CDR3: CASSVAVASYNEQFF; size: once; J: TRBJ2-1; V: TRBV9; D: -
CDR3: CASRGSPTGYTF; size: -; J: TRBJ1-2; V: TRBV9; D: -
CDR3: CASSSGQVTYEQYF; size: -; J: TRBJ2-7; V: TRBV21-1; D: -
CDR3: CASRQWRESGGELFF; size: -; J: TRBJ2-2; V: TRBV3-1/TRBV3-2; D: TRBD2
CDR3: CASFGQYTGELFF; size: -; J: TRBJ2-2; V: TRBV28; D: -
CDR3: CASSLTTGSYEQYF; size: -; J: TRBJ2-7; V: TRBV5-1; D: -
CDR3: CASSETEQETQYF; size: -; J: TRBJ2-5; V: TRBV2; D: -
CDR3: CASFSGNTEAFF; size: -; J: TRBJ1-1; V: TRBV28; D: -
CDR3: CASSVGEGPPDTQYF; size: -; J: TRBJ2-3; V: TRBV9; D: -